This T cell receptor beta chain was captured in a study of shared clonotypes between healthy human individuals. Data came from immunoSEQ multiplex PCR; TCRdb stores just in-frame clones and leaves some out. The data show a few million clones, 85% to 95% seen once. This clonotype originated in a man between 18 and 35 years old in good health. Sequences were obtained from naive CD4+ T cells sorted from blood. Stated subset: CD45RA+ positively selected.

CDR3 coding DNA: TGCGCCAGCAGCCAAGTAACAGGGGGGTCCTACGAGCAGTACTTC. Residues: CASSQVTGGSYEQYF. The genes are TRBV4-3 and TRBJ2-7; 8 bases fit TRBD1. V gave up 1 base and J gave up 1 base; unmatched junction bases: 3. CDR1 and CDR2 (germline): LGHNA, YSLEER. This CDR3 is 15 amino acids long.